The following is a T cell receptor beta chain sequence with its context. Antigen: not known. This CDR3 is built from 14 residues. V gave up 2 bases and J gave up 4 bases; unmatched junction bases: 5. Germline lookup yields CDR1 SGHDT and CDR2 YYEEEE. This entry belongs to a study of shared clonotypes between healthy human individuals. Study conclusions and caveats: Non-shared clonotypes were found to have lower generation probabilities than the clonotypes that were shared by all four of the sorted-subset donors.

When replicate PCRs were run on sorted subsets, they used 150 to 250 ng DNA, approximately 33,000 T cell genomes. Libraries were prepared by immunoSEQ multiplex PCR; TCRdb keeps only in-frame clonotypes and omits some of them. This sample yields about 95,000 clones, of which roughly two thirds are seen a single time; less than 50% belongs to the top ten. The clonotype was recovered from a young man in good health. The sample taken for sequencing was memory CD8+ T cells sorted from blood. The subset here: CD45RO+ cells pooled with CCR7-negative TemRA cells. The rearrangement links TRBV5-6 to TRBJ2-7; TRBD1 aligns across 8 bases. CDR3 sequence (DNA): TGTGCCAGCAGCTTCGACAGGGGTTCATACGAGCAGTACTTC. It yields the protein CASSFDRGSYEQYF.